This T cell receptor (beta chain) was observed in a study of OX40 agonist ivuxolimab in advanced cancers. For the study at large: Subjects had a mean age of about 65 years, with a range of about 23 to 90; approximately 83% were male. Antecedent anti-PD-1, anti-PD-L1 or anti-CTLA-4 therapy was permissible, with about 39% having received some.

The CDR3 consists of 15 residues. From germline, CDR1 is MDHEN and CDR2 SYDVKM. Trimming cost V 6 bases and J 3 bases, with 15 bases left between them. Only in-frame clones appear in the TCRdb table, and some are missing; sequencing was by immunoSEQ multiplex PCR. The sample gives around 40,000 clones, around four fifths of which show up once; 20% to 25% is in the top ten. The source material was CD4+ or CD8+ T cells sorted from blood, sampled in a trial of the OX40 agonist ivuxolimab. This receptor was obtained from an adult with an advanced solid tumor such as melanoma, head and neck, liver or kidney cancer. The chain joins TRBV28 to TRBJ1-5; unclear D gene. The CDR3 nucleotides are TGTGCCAGCAGCCCCGCCCTAGGACCCAATCAGCCCCAGCATTTT. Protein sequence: CASSPALGPNQPQHF.